The 3 T cell receptor beta chains in this list originate from one sample, sequenced in a study of post-analysis software for immune sequencing data. Study conclusions and caveats: The five TRBV segments detected at higher frequency in patients than in controls included TRBV5-6, TRBV5-1 and TRBV20-1.

Libraries were made from TCR beta cDNA, and they carried unique molecular identifiers. TCRdb processed the PCR reads anew with MiXCR; each CDR3 protein has one entry. The sample has some 690,000 distinct CDR3 sequences, about 32% seen once. These receptors lack a known antigen. The sequencing sample was made of blood. The receptors derive from a girl between 10 and 17 years old with multiple sclerosis.

V gene TRBV29-1 combines with J gene TRBJ2-7; 7 bases align to TRBD1. Germline trimming cut 7 bases from V and 2 bases from J; bases unmatched to any gene: 14. The CDR3 has 15 amino acids. Germline V gives CDR1 SQVTM, CDR2 ANQGSEA. CDR3 DNA: TGCAGCGCACAAACGGGCAGGGGGTTTACCTACGAGCAGTACTTC. Residues: CSAQTGRGFTYEQYF.

The CDR3 DNA follows: TGTGCCAGCAGTCCCTCCAGCGGTATAAGCTCCTACAATGAGCAGTTCTTC. It codes for CASSPSSGISSYNEQFF. The chain has TRBV12-3 or TRBV12-4 and TRBJ2-1; possibly TRBD2 for D (5 bases). CDR3 length: 17 residues. The V gene lost 5 bases and the J gene lost 0 bases, with 17 bases spanning the gap.

Many counts were recorded for this clonotype. The chain combines TRBV20-1 with TRBJ2-7; 13 bases fit TRBD2. CDR3 length: 16 amino acids. V was clipped by 5 bases and J by 7 bases; unmatched bases: 14. The germline gives CDR1 DFQATT, CDR2 SNEGSKA (reference sequence). CDR3 nucleotide sequence: TGCAGTGCTCGAGGAGGACTAGCGGGAGTAGTGTGGGAGCAGTACTTC. This translates into CSARGGLAGVVWEQYF.